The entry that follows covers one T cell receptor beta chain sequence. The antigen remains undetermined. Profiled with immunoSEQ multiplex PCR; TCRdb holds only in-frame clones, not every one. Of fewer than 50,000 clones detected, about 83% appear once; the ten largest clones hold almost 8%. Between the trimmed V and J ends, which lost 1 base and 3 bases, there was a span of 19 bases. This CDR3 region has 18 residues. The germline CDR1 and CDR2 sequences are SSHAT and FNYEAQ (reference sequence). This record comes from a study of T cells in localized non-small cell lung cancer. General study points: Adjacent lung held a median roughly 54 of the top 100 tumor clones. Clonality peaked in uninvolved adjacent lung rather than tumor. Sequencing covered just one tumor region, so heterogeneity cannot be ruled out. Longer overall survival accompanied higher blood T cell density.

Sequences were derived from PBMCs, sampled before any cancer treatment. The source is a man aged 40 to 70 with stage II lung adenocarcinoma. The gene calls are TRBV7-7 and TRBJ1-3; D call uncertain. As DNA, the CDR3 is TGTGCCAGCAGCTTAGGAGCTGAGGTCCTGCGTAGTGGAAACACCATATATTTT. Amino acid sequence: CASSLGAEVLRSGNTIYF. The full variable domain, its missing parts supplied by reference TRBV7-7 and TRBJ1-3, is GAGVSQSPRYKVTKRGQDVTLRCDPISSHATLYWYQQALGQGPEFLTYFNYEAQPDKSGLPSDRFSAERPEGSISTLTIQRTEQRDSAMYRCASSLGAEVLRSGNTIYFGEGSWLTVV.